This T cell receptor beta chain came from a study of T cells after yellow fever vaccination. Study findings and constraints: It was the secondary response that reached its peak faster, day 5 versus 15, but it was weaker. The presence of abundant clonotypes contaminating from the bulk population was possible in FACS-sorted repertoires.

By 5'RACE template switching, TCR cDNA was produced, with a universal primer site and UMIs added in the process. TCRdb used MiXCR to reprocess the 5' RACE reads, holding one entry per CDR3 protein. The sample lists about 300,000 distinct CDR3 sequences; around 6.8% were seen once. This clonotype came up a few times. Its antigen is still unknown. The CDR3 consists of 13 residues. Deletions cut 3 bases from V and 2 bases from J, with 7 bases between. V usage is TRBV12-3 or TRBV12-4 and J usage is TRBJ1-2; unclear D gene. The material was PBMCs, obtained approximately 40 days after the first yellow fever vaccination. The clonotype comes from a man aged 18 to 30 who received the YFV17D yellow fever vaccine. As DNA, the CDR3 is TGTGCCAGCAGTTTGAGGGCCAACTATGGCTACACCTTC. As protein: CASSLRANYGYTF.